Below are 5 T cell receptor beta chains sequenced from a single sample in a study of immune evolution from preneoplasia to lung adenocarcinoma. Profiling relied on immunoSEQ multiplex PCR, and the TCRdb table lists in-frame clones only, not all of them. The table lists more than 6,500 clones, 77% of them singletons, with roughly 6.5% in the top ten. Sequenced: FFPE lung adenocarcinoma in situ tissue. These TCRs come from a person aged 55-80 years with lung adenocarcinoma.

The V and J genes are TRBV5-6 and TRBJ1-1, with TRBD1 as a possible D gene (6 bases). This CDR3 has 14 residues. The V end lost 3 bases, the J end lost 4 bases, and 13 bases lay between the germline ends. Germline CDR1 is SGHDT and CDR2 is YYEEEE. CDR3 loop: CASSSTGPGTEAFF. CDR3 DNA: TGTGCCAGCAGCTCGACAGGTCCCGGCACTGAAGCTTTCTTT.

The V gene is TRBV29-1, the J gene TRBJ2-2; D not resolved. The CDR3 has 11 residues. Trimming removed 8 bases from V and 1 base from J, with 5 bases in between. Germline lookup yields CDR1 SQVTM and CDR2 ANQGSEA. CDR3 sequence reads: CSPGNTGELFF. The CDR3, as DNA: TGCAGCCCTGGGAACACCGGGGAGCTGTTTTTT.

The chain links TRBV9 to TRBJ2-3, with TRBD1 matching 7 bases. The germline gives CDR1 SGDLS, CDR2 YYNGEE. CDR3 length: 18 amino acids. After removal of 2 bases from V and 5 bases from J, the junction contained 17 bases not matched to a gene. Written as DNA, the CDR3 is TGTGCCAGCAGCGTCAACCCGATCCCGACAGGGTATTTAGATACGCAGTATTTT. This gives the protein CASSVNPIPTGYLDTQYF.

The chain employs TRBV23-1 and TRBJ2-2; 8 bases line up with TRBD1. TRBV23-1 is recorded as an ORF, its role being uncertain. This CDR3 comprises 16 residues. J lost 0 bases, V lost 2 bases, and 2 bases had no gene match. The CDR3 coding sequence is TGCGCCAGCAGTCAAAGGGGACAGGCGAACACCGGGGAGCTGTTTTTT. Its translation is CASSQRGQANTGELFF.

The chain has TRBV6-6 and TRBJ2-1, with 8 bases matching TRBD1. Germline V lookup: CDR1 MNHNY, CDR2 SVGAGI (reference sequence). Unmatched junction bases numbered 3, after V lost 2 bases and J lost 3 bases. The CDR3 has 15 residues. The CDR3 nucleotides are TGTGCCAGCAGTTACGCCGGGACAGGCTACAATGAGCAGTTCTTC. Protein sequence: CASSYAGTGYNEQFF.